One and the same sample provided the 28 T cell receptor beta chains below, sequenced in a study of blood T cell repertoires in COVID-19. TCRdb's copy holds only in-frame clones and misses some; the assay was immunoSEQ multiplex PCR. The data show approximately 230,000 clones, approximately 80% seen once. Sample: peripheral blood. The receptors derive from a man older than 75 with acute or convalescent COVID-19.

This rearrangement joins TRBV11-2 to TRBJ1-1, with D unclear. This CDR3 has 16 amino acids. Per the germline V gene, CDR1 is SGHAT and CDR2 is FQNNGV. Between the trimmed V and J ends, which lost 2 bases and 6 bases, there was a span of 19 bases. CDR3 bases: TGTGCCAGCAGCTTACTCGGACTTGCAGGTGGCCCTGAAGCTTTCTTT. This translates into CASSLLGLAGGPEAFF.

The CDR3 protein is CASTPRAGPNTEAFF. The CDR3 DNA sequence: TGTGCCAGCACCCCCAGGGCAGGGCCGAACACTGAAGCTTTCTTT. V is TRBV9 and J is TRBJ1-1, with D possibly being TRBD1 (5 bases). Germline V CDR1 and CDR2: SGDLS, YYNGEE. Trimming took off 6 bases at V and 1 base at J, with 16 bases between the two ends. The CDR3 consists of 15 residues.

The chain recombines TRBV6-4 with TRBJ2-2, with a weak D call TRBD2 (6 bases). The CDR3 loop spans 14 amino acids. The ends were cut back, 6 bases at V and 6 bases at J, with 14 bases in the middle. The germline gives CDR1 MRHNA, CDR2 SNTAGT. The CDR3 nucleotides read TGTGCCAGCAGACGAGGGAGGTCGGCCGGGGAGCTGTTTTTT. Amino acid sequence: CASRRGRSAGELFF.

Only a few counts were recorded for this clone. The chain uses TRBV5-1 and TRBJ2-5, with 8 positions matching TRBD1. Germline V gene sequence: CDR1 SGHRS, CDR2 YFSETQ. V was pared by 4 bases and J by 1 base, with 3 bases of the junction left unmatched. The CDR3 covers 14 residues. CDR3 sequence: CASSRTGPQETQYF. The CDR3 DNA follows: TGCGCCAGCAGCCGGACAGGGCCCCAAGAGACCCAGTACTTC.

This chain joins TRBV6-1 and TRBJ1-2; 8 bases map to TRBD1. The germline CDR1 and CDR2 sequences are MNHNS and SASEGT. The CDR3 has 15 residues. Unmatched junction bases numbered 12, after V lost 3 bases and J lost 9 bases. The CDR3 DNA follows: TGTGCCAGCAGTGAGCCCCGGACAGGGAGTGTGCGCTACACCTTC. Amino acids: CASSEPRTGSVRYTF.

The chain combines TRBV7-3 with TRBJ2-2; D gene uncertain. V was cut by 0 bases and J by 1 base, with 3 bases left in between. Per germline, CDR1 SGHTA and CDR2 FQGTGA. The CDR3 covers 14 residues. CDR3 loop: CASSLTRNTGELFF. The CDR3 bases are TGTGCCAGCAGCTTAACTAGGAACACCGGGGAGCTGTTTTTT.

The chain carries TRBV6-4 and TRBJ1-4; 8 positions agree with TRBD1. J lost 4 bases, V lost 0 bases, and 10 bases had no gene match. CDR3 size: 18 residues. Germline CDR1 MRHNA, CDR2 SNTAGT. The CDR3 DNA follows: TGTGCCAGCAGTGACTCGATTCCTTGGACAGGGTTTAATGAAAAACTGTTTTTT. Protein: CASSDSIPWTGFNEKLFF.

CDR3: CATSEGAGSAGNTIYF. As DNA, the CDR3 is TGTGCCACCAGTGAGGGCGCAGGCTCAGCTGGAAACACCATATATTTT. V is TRBV24-1 and J is TRBJ1-3; no firm D call. Trimming left V 4 bases short and J 2 bases short, with 14 bases between. This CDR3 is 16 amino acids long. Germline values: CDR1 KGHDR, CDR2 SFDVKD.

The V and J genes are TRBV9 and TRBJ2-3; 9 bases agree with TRBD2. After removal of 4 bases from V and 3 bases from J, the junction contained 12 bases not matched to a gene. Germline V gene data show CDR1 as SGDLS and CDR2 as YYNGEE. The CDR3 loop spans 17 amino acids. The CDR3 DNA follows: TGTGCCAGCAGCAAAGGGATGGCGGGAGGGCCGACAGATACGCAGTATTTT. It encodes CASSKGMAGGPTDTQYF.

The CDR3 loop is CASSPREVPYEQYF. In nucleotides, the CDR3 is TGTGCCAGCAGCCCCCGGGAGGTTCCCTACGAGCAGTACTTC. V is TRBV3-1 (or the pseudogene TRBV3-2) and J is TRBJ2-7, with 7 bases matching TRBD2. The CDR3 totals 14 residues. J was trimmed by 2 bases and V by 4 bases; bases with no gene match: 5. CDR1 and CDR2 from the germline V gene are LGHDT and YNNKEL (reference sequence).

The rearrangement links TRBV6-5 to TRBJ2-2; 9 nucleotides match TRBD2. Germline trimming cut 10 bases from V and 4 bases from J; bases unmatched to any gene: 10. The CDR3 runs to 15 residues. From germline, CDR1 is MNHEY and CDR2 SVGAGI. The CDR3 is CATWRLAGITGELFF. As DNA, the CDR3 is TGTGCCACATGGAGGCTAGCGGGAATCACCGGGGAGCTGTTTTTT.

This rearrangement joins TRBV19 to TRBJ2-7, with 7 bases aligning to TRBD2. Germline CDR1 and CDR2: LNHDA and SQIVND (reference sequence). Trimming at V came to 2 bases and at J to 1 base, leaving 20 bases not matched to a gene. The CDR3 is 20 residues long. The CDR3 spells CASSILEYAGVVVLSYEQYF. The CDR3 DNA sequence: TGTGCCAGTAGTATATTAGAATACGCGGGAGTAGTAGTGCTTTCCTACGAGCAGTACTTC.

This clone was seen only once. The genes are TRBV7-2 and TRBJ2-1; D is perhaps TRBD1 (5 bases). The V gene's germline CDR1 is SGHTA and CDR2 FQGNSA. V was pared by 5 bases and J by 9 bases, with 17 bases between. There are 14 residues in the CDR3. CDR3 DNA sequence: TGTGCCAGCAGCCTCCCGACAGCTTATGGTGAGCAGTTCTTC. Residues: CASSLPTAYGEQFF.

This chain links TRBV15 with TRBJ2-7; weak D call: TRBD2 (6 bases). Germline assignment: CDR1 LNHNV and CDR2 YYDKDF (reference sequence). Trimming left V 0 bases short and J 2 bases short, with 11 bases between. The CDR3 spans 15 residues. This CDR3 reads CATSRDRSGPYEQYF. The CDR3 bases are TGTGCCACCAGCAGAGATCGCAGCGGGCCCTACGAGCAGTACTTC.

The chain recombines TRBV2 with TRBJ2-7; a weak D match, TRBD2 (6 bases). Trimming removed 3 bases at V and 2 bases at J, with 8 bases between. Germline assignment: CDR1 SNHLY and CDR2 FYNNEI. The CDR3 runs to 13 residues. CDR3 protein: CASSDRLAYEQYF. CDR3 DNA sequence: TGTGCCAGCAGTGACCGACTAGCCTACGAGCAGTACTTC.

The chain links TRBV28 to TRBJ1-3; D is perhaps TRBD1 (5 bases). CDR1 MDHEN and CDR2 SYDVKM come from the germline V gene. The CDR3 has 15 residues. V was trimmed by 2 bases and J by 2 bases, leaving 10 bases between them. The CDR3 DNA follows: TGTGCCAGCAGTTTAGGGGCAGTTGCTGGAAACACCATATATTTT. This gives the protein CASSLGAVAGNTIYF.

The CDR3 sequence is CASSPTTARGKLFF. CDR3 DNA sequence: TGTGCCAGCTCACCGACTACCGCTCGGGGGAAACTGTTTTTT. This chain connects TRBV18 to TRBJ1-4; D perhaps matches TRBD1 (5 bases). Germline loops: CDR1 KGHSH, CDR2 LQKENI. This CDR3 has 14 amino acids. Between the trimmed V and J ends, which lost 3 bases and 11 bases, there was a span of 16 bases.

The J gene is TRBJ2-1, the V gene TRBV9, with D possibly matching TRBD2 (6 bases). With 4 bases removed from V and 8 bases from J, the gap between germline ends came to 22 bases. CDR3 length: 16 amino acids. CDR1 is SGDLS and CDR2 is YYNGEE in the germline V gene. In nucleotides, the CDR3 is TGTGCCAGCAGCCACCGCAGCGGGCAGTTGGGTGATGAGCAGTTCTTC. Its translation is CASSHRSGQLGDEQFF.

The V call is TRBV25-1, the J call TRBJ1-4; D might be TRBD1 (5 bases). The CDR3 contains 16 residues. V dropped 5 bases and J dropped 2 bases, with 15 bases sitting between them. Germline assignment: CDR1 MGHDK and CDR2 SYGVNS. The CDR3 is CASSQYKGATNEKLFF. The CDR3 DNA is TGTGCCAGCAGTCAGTACAAAGGGGCCACTAATGAAAAACTGTTTTTT.

In DNA form, the CDR3 reads TGTGCCAGCAGCCCGCAGGGGAAAGAGACCCAGTACTTC. It translates to CASSPQGKETQYF. The chain links TRBV9 to TRBJ2-5, with D possibly TRBD1 on 6 matching bases. From germline, CDR1 is SGDLS and CDR2 YYNGEE. The CDR3 contains 13 residues. Trimming shortened V by 4 bases and J by 3 bases, and 10 bases separated the two germline ends.

The chain carries TRBV10-3 and TRBJ2-5; possibly TRBD2 for D (7 bases). Per the germline V gene, CDR1 is ENHRY and CDR2 is SYGVKD. The CDR3 consists of 13 residues. V was shortened by 10 bases and J by 5 bases, with 17 bases between the two germline ends. The CDR3 coding sequence is TGTGCCACCGGGGGGCAGGTGAGGGAGACCCAGTACTTC. Translated, it gives CATGGQVRETQYF.

V gene TRBV9 combines with J gene TRBJ1-2; 7 bases are shared with TRBD1. CDR1 is SGDLS, CDR2 YYNGEE, per germline. CDR3 length: 15 residues. V trimming: 2 bases; J trimming: 4 bases; junction bases outside the gene matches: 8. CDR3 residues: CASSVSWDSSYGYTF. CDR3 DNA: TGTGCCAGCAGCGTCTCCTGGGACAGTTCCTATGGCTACACCTTC.

This clone was seen a single time. The chain employs TRBV13 and TRBJ1-3; tentatively, D is TRBD1 (5 bases). The CDR3 has 15 residues. Germline V gene lookup returns CDR1 PRHDT and CDR2 FYEKMQ (reference sequence). The V end lost 5 bases, the J end lost 2 bases, and 13 bases lay between the germline ends. CDR3 nucleotides: TGTGCCAGCAGCCGTCCCCAAGGGGCTGGAAACACCATATATTTT. It is translated as CASSRPQGAGNTIYF.

CDR3 residues: CAWSVQAGLWGEQFF. For the CDR3, the DNA is TGTGCCTGGAGTGTACAAGCGGGGCTCTGGGGTGAGCAGTTCTTC. This chain joins TRBV30 and TRBJ2-1, with 7 positions matching TRBD2. The V segment lost 0 bases and the J segment 9 bases; nucleotides outside the gene matches: 11. CDR1 is GTSNPN and CDR2 is SVGIG in the germline V gene (reference sequence). This CDR3 has 15 amino acids. The complete variable domain, with remaining parts taken from reference TRBV30 and TRBJ2-1, reads SQTIHQWPATLVQPVGSPLSLECTVEGTSNPNLYWYRQAAGRGLQLLFYSVGIGQISSEVPQNLSASRPQDRQFILSSKKLLLSDSGFYLCAWSVQAGLWGEQFFGPGTRLTVL.

The rearrangement uses TRBV7-6 and TRBJ1-1; 11 bases align to TRBD1. Per germline, CDR1 SGHVS and CDR2 FNYEAQ. This CDR3 region has 15 residues. The trim removed 4 bases at V and 6 bases at J, leaving 7 bases unmatched. The CDR3 region is CASSSRTGGASEAFF. DNA for the CDR3: TGTGCCAGCAGCTCCAGGACAGGGGGCGCTTCTGAAGCTTTCTTT. The whole variable domain, filled in from reference TRBV7-6 and TRBJ1-1, reads GAGVSQSPRYKVTKRGQDVALRCDPISGHVSLYWYRQALGQGPEFLTYFNYEAQQDKSGLPNDRFSAERPEGSISTLTIQRTEQRDSAMYRCASSSRTGGASEAFFGQGTRLTVV.

The rearrangement links TRBV7-9 to TRBJ2-3, with 8 positions matching TRBD1. V was pared by 4 bases and J by 2 bases, with 5 bases of the junction left unmatched. Germline V gene data show CDR1 as SEHNR and CDR2 as FQNEAQ (reference sequence). The CDR3 totals 15 residues. CDR3 nucleotides: TGTGCCAGCAGCTCCCGCAGGGGGCTCACAGATACGCAGTATTTT. Its translation is CASSSRRGLTDTQYF.

In this sample, this clone turned up once. The chain uses TRBV24-1 and TRBJ2-5; D possibly corresponds to TRBD1 (5 bases). CDR1 and CDR2 (germline): KGHDR, SFDVKD. The V end was cut by 3 bases, the J end by 2 bases, with 9 bases between. This CDR3 comprises 14 residues. The CDR3 DNA is TGTGCCACCAGTGATAGACAGACACAAGAGACCCAGTACTTC. Protein sequence: CATSDRQTQETQYF.

The V call is TRBV24-1, the J call TRBJ2-1, with D perhaps TRBD2 (6 bases). The CDR3 is made up of 15 amino acids. V lost 5 bases to trimming and J lost 4 bases, with 14 bases between them. The germline V gene has CDR1 KGHDR and CDR2 SFDVKD. CDR3 sequence reads: CATSGSRAGYNEQFF. CDR3 nucleotides: TGTGCCACCAGTGGTAGCAGGGCGGGATACAATGAGCAGTTCTTC.